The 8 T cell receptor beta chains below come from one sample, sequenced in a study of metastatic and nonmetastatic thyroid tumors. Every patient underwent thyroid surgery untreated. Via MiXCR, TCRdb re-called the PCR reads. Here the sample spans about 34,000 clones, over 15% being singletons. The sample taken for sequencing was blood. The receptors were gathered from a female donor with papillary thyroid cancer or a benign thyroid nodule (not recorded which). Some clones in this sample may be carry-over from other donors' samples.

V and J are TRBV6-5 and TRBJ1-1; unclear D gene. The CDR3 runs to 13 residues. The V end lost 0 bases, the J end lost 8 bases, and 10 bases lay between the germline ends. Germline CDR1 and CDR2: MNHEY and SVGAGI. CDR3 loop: CASSYSNGVEAFF. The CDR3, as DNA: TGTGCCAGCAGTTACTCGAACGGGGTCGAAGCTTTCTTT.

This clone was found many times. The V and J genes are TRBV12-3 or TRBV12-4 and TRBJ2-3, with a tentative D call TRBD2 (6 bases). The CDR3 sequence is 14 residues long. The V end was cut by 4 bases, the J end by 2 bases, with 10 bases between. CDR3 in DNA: TGTGCCAGCAGTTATAGGCGGGACACAGATACGCAGTATTTT. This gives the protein CASSYRRDTDTQYF.

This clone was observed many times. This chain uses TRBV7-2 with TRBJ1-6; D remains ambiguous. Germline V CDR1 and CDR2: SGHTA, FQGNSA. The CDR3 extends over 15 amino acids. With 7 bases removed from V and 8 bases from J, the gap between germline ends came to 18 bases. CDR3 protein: CASIPRPTADSPLHF. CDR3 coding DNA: TGTGCCAGCATTCCCCGCCCGACGGCCGATTCACCCCTCCACTTT. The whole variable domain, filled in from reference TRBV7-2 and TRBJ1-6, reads GAGVSQSPSNKVTEKGKDVELRCDPISGHTALYWYRQSLGQGLEFLIYFQGNSAPDKSGLPSDRFSAERTGGSVSTLTIQRTQQEDSAVYLCASIPRPTADSPLHFGNGTRLTVT.

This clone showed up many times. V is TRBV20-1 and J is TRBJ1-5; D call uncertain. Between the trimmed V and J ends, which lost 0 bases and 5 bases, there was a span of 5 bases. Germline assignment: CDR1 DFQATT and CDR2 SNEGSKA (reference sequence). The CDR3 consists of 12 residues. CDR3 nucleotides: TGCAGTGCTAGAGATGGAGATCAGCCCCAGCATTTT. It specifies CSARDGDQPQHF.

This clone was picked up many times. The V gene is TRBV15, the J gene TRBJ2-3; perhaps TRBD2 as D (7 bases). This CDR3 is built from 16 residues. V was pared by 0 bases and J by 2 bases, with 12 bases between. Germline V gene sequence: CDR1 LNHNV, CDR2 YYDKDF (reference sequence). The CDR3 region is CATSREGGLPTDTQYF. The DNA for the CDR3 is TGTGCCACCAGCAGAGAAGGGGGACTACCCACAGATACGCAGTATTTT.

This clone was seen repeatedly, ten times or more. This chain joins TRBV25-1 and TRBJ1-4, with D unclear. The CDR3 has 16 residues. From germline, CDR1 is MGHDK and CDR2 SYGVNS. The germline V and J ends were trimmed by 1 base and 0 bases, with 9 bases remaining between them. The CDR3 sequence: CASSESRHPTNEKLFF. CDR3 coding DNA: TGTGCCAGCAGTGAATCCCGACACCCAACTAATGAAAAACTGTTTTTT.

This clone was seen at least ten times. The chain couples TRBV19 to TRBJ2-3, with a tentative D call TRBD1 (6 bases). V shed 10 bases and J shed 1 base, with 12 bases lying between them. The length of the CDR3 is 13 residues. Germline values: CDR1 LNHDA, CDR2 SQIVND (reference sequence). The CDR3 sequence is CATTWTGTDTQYF. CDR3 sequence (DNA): TGTGCCACCACTTGGACAGGCACAGATACGCAGTATTTT.

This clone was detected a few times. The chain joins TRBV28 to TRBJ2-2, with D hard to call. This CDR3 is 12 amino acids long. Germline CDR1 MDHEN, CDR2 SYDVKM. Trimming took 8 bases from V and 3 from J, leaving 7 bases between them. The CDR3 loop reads CASDRYTGELFF. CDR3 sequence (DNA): TGTGCCAGCGATAGGTACACCGGGGAGCTGTTTTTT.